These T cell receptor beta chains were read from a single sample in a study of cytomegalovirus exposure and HLA in healthy donors. Here immunoSEQ multiplex PCR was the method, and the copy in TCRdb shows in-frame clones only, minus some. This sample carries more than 150,000 clones, approximately 82% of them seen once, and the ten largest clones take about 2.3%. The sequenced sample was PBMCs. These receptors all come from a woman aged 25 to 39 in good health and CMV-seronegative. CDR3s include the opening cysteine and the closing phenylalanine or tryptophan. A D gene is named only where the DNA matches it firmly. The size of a clone is reported for some rows only, either as once, few or many, or as a class for expanded clones.

TRBV5-6	TRBJ2-7	-	few	TGTGCCAGCAGCTTTTACGACTTAGACTCCTACGAGCAGTACTTC	CASSFYDLDSYEQYF
TRBV18	TRBJ2-2	-	-	TGTGCCAGCTCACCATCAGGATTCGAAGACACCGGGGAGCTGTTTTTT	CASSPSGFEDTGELFF
TRBV2	TRBJ2-6	-	-	TGTGCCAGCATCCAGGGGGACTCTGGGGCCAACGGCCTGACTTTC	CASIQGDSGANGLTF
TRBV6-5	TRBJ1-1	-	once	TGTGCCAGCAGTTACTCTCGGGGAACTGAAGCTTTCTTT	CASSYSRGTEAFF
TRBV7-9	TRBJ1-2	TRBD1	-	TGTTCCAGCAGCCCCACACCGACAGGGTCTGGAGGCTACACCTTC	CSSSPTPTGSGGYTF
TRBV29-1	TRBJ2-7	-	-	TGCAGCGTTATTCACGAGGTGGGGGCGGACGAGCAGTACTTC	CSVIHEVGADEQYF
TRBV5-6	TRBJ1-6	-	once	TGTGCCAGCAGCCCCCGGGGTGGCAGAACCAATTCACCCCTCCACTTT	CASSPRGGRTNSPLHF
TRBV2	TRBJ1-2	TRBD1	-	TGTGCCAGCAGCACCGGGACAGGGGGGAACTATGGCTACACCTTC	CASSTGTGGNYGYTF
TRBV12-5	TRBJ1-1	-	-	TGTGCTAGTGGGGAGGCGCCCTGGGCTTTCTTT	CASGEAPWAFF
TRBV9	TRBJ2-7	TRBD1	-	TGTGCCAGCAGCCCGGGACAGGGGACCTACGAGCAGTACTTC	CASSPGQGTYEQYF
TRBV7-2	TRBJ2-7	TRBD1	-	TGTGCCAGCAGCTTTATTACAGGGGACTACGAGCAGTACTTC	CASSFITGDYEQYF
TRBV6-5	TRBJ2-1	-	-	TGTGCCAGCACCCGACTAGGGCCCGGCAATGAGCAGTTCTTC	CASTRLGPGNEQFF
TRBV2	TRBJ1-1	-	-	TGTGCCAGCAGTGTGGTCACAGGTTTGAATGCGGCGTTT	CASSVVTGLNAAF
TRBV9	TRBJ1-1	-	once	TGTGCCAGCAGCGAGGGACATAGGAACACTGAAGCTTTCTTT	CASSEGHRNTEAFF
TRBV28	TRBJ1-6	TRBD1	-	TGTGCCAGCGGGGACAGGGGATCACCCCTCCACTTT	CASGDRGSPLHF
TRBV19	TRBJ1-1	TRBD1	-	TGTGCCAGTAGTATCCAGGGGGCCGGCACTGAAGCTTTCTTT	CASSIQGAGTEAFF
TRBV18	TRBJ2-2	TRBD1	-	TGTGCCAGCTCACCACCGTTAGGACAGGCCAACACCGGGGAGCTGTTTTTT	CASSPPLGQANTGELFF
TRBV9	TRBJ1-2	-	-	TGTGCCAGCACCGGATACCCACAGACTAACTATGGCTACACCTTC	CASTGYPQTNYGYTF
TRBV19	TRBJ1-2	TRBD1	-	TGTGCCAGTAACCCAACAGGGGGCAATGGCTACACCTTC	CASNPTGGNGYTF
TRBV9	TRBJ2-7	-	few	TGTGCCAGCAGCGTTACCCCAGGTGATAGGGCCGGGGGCTACGAGCAGTACTTC	CASSVTPGDRAGGYEQYF
TRBV2	TRBJ2-3	TRBD1	-	TGTGCCAGCGCCGACAGGGGGGATACGCAGTATTTT	CASADRGDTQYF
TRBV4-1	TRBJ1-5	-	-	TGCGCCAGCAGCCAGTACTACGGGGGACCCAATCAGCCCCAGCATTTT	CASSQYYGGPNQPQHF
TRBV11-1	TRBJ2-7	TRBD1	once	TGTGCCAGCAGCTTAGACCCAGGGGGCTTAGTTGACGAGCAGTACTTC	CASSLDPGGLVDEQYF
TRBV4-2	TRBJ2-7	TRBD2	-	TGTGCCAGCAGCCAAGGGACTAGCGGGAGAGATAGGTACGAGCAGTACTTC	CASSQGTSGRDRYEQYF
TRBV5-1	TRBJ1-2	TRBD1	-	TGCGCCAGCAGCCCGGGGACAGGGTATGGCTACACCTTC	CASSPGTGYGYTF
TRBV2	TRBJ2-6	-	-	TGTGCCAGCAGCGGGACAATTGGGGCCAACGGCCTGACTTTC	CASSGTIGANGLTF
TRBV5-4	TRBJ2-7	TRBD1	-	TGTGCCAGCAGCGCGGACAGGGGGTACTCCTACGAGCAGTACTTC	CASSADRGYSYEQYF
TRBV29-1	TRBJ2-1	TRBD1	-	TGCAGCGTTGATAGACAGGGGAACTACAATGAGCAGTTCTTC	CSVDRQGNYNEQFF
TRBV7-9	TRBJ1-1	-	few	TGTGCCAGCAGCCGTGGGGAGTTGAACACTGAAGCTTTCTTT	CASSRGELNTEAFF
TRBV7-9	TRBJ2-7	-	-	TGTTCCAGCAGCTATAGGACCAGCCGAGGGTACCACGAGCAGTACTTC	CSSSYRTSRGYHEQYF
TRBV7-9	TRBJ2-7	-	-	TGTGCCAGCAGCTTGGAGGGTCTAGCGCTGAACGAGCAGTACTTC	CASSLEGLALNEQYF
TRBV5-6	TRBJ1-6	-	-	TGTGCCAGCAGCTTGATACAGGGAATCTCACCCCTCCACTTT	CASSLIQGISPLHF
TRBV19	TRBJ2-1	-	-	TGTGCCAGTAGTATGTTGACTGGCGGGTACAATGAGCAGTTCTTC	CASSMLTGGYNEQFF
TRBV5-1	TRBJ2-5	-	-	TGCGCCAGCAGCTCCGAACCCCAGGGGTCCCCTCAAGAGACCCAGTACTTC	CASSSEPQGSPQETQYF
TRBV4-1	TRBJ2-6	TRBD1	-	TGCGCCAGCAGCCAATTTGTAGGGGGCCCCTCTGGGGCCAACGGCCTGACTTTC	CASSQFVGGPSGANGLTF
TRBV4-3	TRBJ2-5	-	few	TGCGCCAGCAGCCAAGATCTATCGGTAGCTATCCAAGAGACCCAGTACTTC	CASSQDLSVAIQETQYF
TRBV4-3	TRBJ2-5	-	-	TGCGCCAGCAGCCAAGATCTGGGGCAGCAAGAGACCCAGTACTTC	CASSQDLGQQETQYF
TRBV15	TRBJ2-1	TRBD2	once	TGTGCCACCAGCAGTTACGGGGGGGCCGATGAGCAGTTCTTC	CATSSYGGADEQFF
TRBV19	TRBJ1-5	-	-	TGTGCCAGTAGTATAATCCTCCATCAGCCCCAGCATTTT	CASSIILHQPQHF
TRBV28	TRBJ1-5	-	-	TGTGCCAGCAGTGCGGAGGGACGTCCCTCGGGTCAGCCCCAGCATTTT	CASSAEGRPSGQPQHF
TRBV7-2	TRBJ2-2	-	-	TGTGCCAGCAGTTCACAGGGGAACACCGGGGAGCTGTTTTTT	CASSSQGNTGELFF
TRBV25-1	TRBJ2-7	TRBD1	few	TGTGCCAGCGGGGACAGGAACTTAGAGCAGTACTTC	CASGDRNLEQYF
TRBV4-3	TRBJ2-7	-	once	TGCGCCAGCAGCCAAGATCGTAGCTCCTACGAGCAGTACTTC	CASSQDRSSYEQYF
TRBV28	TRBJ1-4	-	few	TGTGCCAGCACCCGGAGCGTTGATGAAAAACTGTTTTTT	CASTRSVDEKLFF
TRBV7-9	TRBJ2-7	TRBD2	-	TGTGCCAGCAGCCGTGGGACTAGCTACGAGCAGTACTTC	CASSRGTSYEQYF
TRBV14	TRBJ2-7	TRBD2	-	TGTGCCAGCAGCCAAGGAATTGGAACTAGCGTCGACGAGCAGTACTTC	CASSQGIGTSVDEQYF
TRBV6-5	TRBJ2-7	TRBD1	-	TGTGCCAGCAGTCACCGACAGGGGGACTACGAGCAGTACTTC	CASSHRQGDYEQYF